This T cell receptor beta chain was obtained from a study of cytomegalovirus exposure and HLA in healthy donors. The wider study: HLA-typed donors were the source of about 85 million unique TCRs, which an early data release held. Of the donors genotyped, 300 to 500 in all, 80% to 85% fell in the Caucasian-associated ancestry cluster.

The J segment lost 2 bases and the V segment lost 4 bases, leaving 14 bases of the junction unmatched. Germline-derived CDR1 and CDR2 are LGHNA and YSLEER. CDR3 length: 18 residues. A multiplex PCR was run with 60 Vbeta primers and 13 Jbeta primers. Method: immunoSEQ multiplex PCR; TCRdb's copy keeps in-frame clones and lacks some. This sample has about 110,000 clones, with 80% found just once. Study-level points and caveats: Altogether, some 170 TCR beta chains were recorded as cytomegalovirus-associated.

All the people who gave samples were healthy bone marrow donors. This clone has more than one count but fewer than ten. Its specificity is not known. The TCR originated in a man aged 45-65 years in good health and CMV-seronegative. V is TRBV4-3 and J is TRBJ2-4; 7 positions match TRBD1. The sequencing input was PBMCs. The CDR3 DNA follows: TGCGCCAGCAGCCTTTACTACTCGGGACAGCTAACCAAAAACATTCAGTACTTC. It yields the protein CASSLYYSGQLTKNIQYF.